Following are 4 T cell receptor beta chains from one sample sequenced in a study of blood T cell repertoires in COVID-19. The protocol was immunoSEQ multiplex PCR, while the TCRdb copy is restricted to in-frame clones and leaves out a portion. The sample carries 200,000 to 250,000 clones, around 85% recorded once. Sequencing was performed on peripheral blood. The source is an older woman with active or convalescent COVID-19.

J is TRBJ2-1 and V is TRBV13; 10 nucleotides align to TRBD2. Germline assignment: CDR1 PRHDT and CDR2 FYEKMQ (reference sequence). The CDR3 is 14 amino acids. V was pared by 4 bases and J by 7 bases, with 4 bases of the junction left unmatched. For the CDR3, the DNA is TGTGCCAGCAGCTCCGGGACTAGCGTTAATGAGCAGTTCTTC. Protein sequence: CASSSGTSVNEQFF. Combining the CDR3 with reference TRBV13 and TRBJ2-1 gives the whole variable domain AAGVIQSPRHLIKEKRETATLKCYPIPRHDTVYWYQQGPGQDPQFLISFYEKMQSDKGSIPDRFSAQQFSDYHSELNMSSLELGDSALYFCASSSGTSVNEQFFGPGTRLTVL.

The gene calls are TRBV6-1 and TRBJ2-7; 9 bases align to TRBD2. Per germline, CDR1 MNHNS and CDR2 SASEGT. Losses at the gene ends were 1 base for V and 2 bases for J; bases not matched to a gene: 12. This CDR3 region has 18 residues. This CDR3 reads CASSEGRGGYLKPYEQYV. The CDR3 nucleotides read TGTGCCAGCAGTGAAGGGCGGGGGGGGTATCTAAAGCCCTACGAGCAGTACGTC.

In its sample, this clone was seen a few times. This CDR3 is CASSLDGERYYGYTF. CDR3 sequence (DNA): TGTGCCAGCAGCTTGGATGGGGAGAGATACTATGGCTACACCTTC. The rearrangement joins TRBV5-4 to TRBJ1-2; D unclear. CDR3 length: 15 residues. V was pared by 0 bases and J by 3 bases, with 12 bases between. Germline CDR1 reads SGHNT; CDR2 reads YYREEE (reference sequence).

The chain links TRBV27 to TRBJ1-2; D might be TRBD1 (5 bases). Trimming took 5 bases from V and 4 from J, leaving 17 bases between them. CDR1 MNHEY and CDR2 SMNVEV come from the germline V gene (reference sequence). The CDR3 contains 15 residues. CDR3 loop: CASSPVVGRIYGYTF. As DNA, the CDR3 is TGTGCCAGCAGTCCGGTGGTGGGGCGAATCTATGGCTACACCTTC.